The 30 T cell receptor beta chains below come from one sample, sequenced in a study of blood T cell repertoires in COVID-19. The assay was immunoSEQ multiplex PCR, and TCRdb's table has in-frame clones only and misses some. The sample has 150,000 or so clones; 85% to 90% are singletons. The sequenced material came from peripheral blood. These receptors were collected from a young man with COVID-19, enrolled during active disease.

This clone was observed a handful of times. This same CDR3 is encoded by further DNA sequences in the sample. V is TRBV30 and J is TRBJ2-5; D ambiguous. V was pared by 0 bases and J by 5 bases, with 10 bases between. This CDR3 spans 13 amino acids. Germline values: CDR1 GTSNPN, CDR2 SVGIG (reference sequence). CDR3 bases: TGTGCCTGGAGTGTAGCAGGTTACGAGACCCAGTACTTC. It codes for CAWSVAGYETQYF. The complete variable domain, with remaining parts taken from reference TRBV30 and TRBJ2-5, reads SQTIHQWPATLVQPVGSPLSLECTVEGTSNPNLYWYRQAAGRGLQLLFYSVGIGQISSEVPQNLSASRPQDRQFILSSKKLLLSDSGFYLCAWSVAGYETQYFGPGTRLLVL.

V usage is TRBV19 and J usage is TRBJ2-1, with 10 bases lining up with TRBD2. The CDR3 has 17 amino acids. The junction had 12 bases not matched to a gene; V was cut back by 4 bases and J by 6 bases. CDR1 and CDR2 (germline): LNHDA, SQIVND (reference sequence). The CDR3 spells CASSNLSSSGRSNEQFF. The CDR3 coding sequence is TGTGCCAGTAGTAATCTCTCCTCTAGCGGGAGATCCAATGAGCAGTTCTTC.

A single count supports this clone. The chain recombines TRBV5-5 with TRBJ2-1; the match to TRBD1 covers 9 bases. Germline-derived CDR1 and CDR2 are SGHKS and YYEKEE (reference sequence). V lost 6 bases to trimming and J lost 9 bases; unmatched junction nucleotides: 13. The CDR3 runs 15 residues. For the CDR3, the DNA is TGTGCCAGCACCCCATCCGGGACAGGGAAGGGTGAGCAGTTCTTC. Translation gives CASTPSGTGKGEQFF.

This clone was observed a few times. The genes are TRBV28 and TRBJ2-1; D perhaps matches TRBD2 (5 bases). This CDR3 is 14 amino acids long. V dropped 1 base and J dropped 7 bases, with 11 bases sitting between them. Looked up from germline, CDR1 is MDHEN and CDR2 is SYDVKM. The CDR3 region has the DNA TGTGCCAGCAGTTTATTCGGCAGGAGGAATGAGCAGTTCTTC. Its protein is CASSLFGRRNEQFF.

The rearrangement joins TRBV18 to TRBJ1-5; D is possibly TRBD1 (6 bases). The length of the CDR3 is 15 residues. Germline V lookup: CDR1 KGHSH, CDR2 LQKENI. V was pared by 2 bases and J by 6 bases, with 14 bases between. The chain's CDR3 is CASSPGPQGSQPQHF. The CDR3 DNA is TGTGCCAGCTCACCAGGACCCCAGGGGAGTCAGCCCCAGCATTTT.

This chain joins TRBV20-1 and TRBJ1-6; D may be TRBD1 (6 bases). V was pared by 3 bases and J by 6 bases, with 15 bases between. This CDR3 is built from 15 residues. Germline values: CDR1 DFQATT, CDR2 SNEGSKA (reference sequence). The DNA for the CDR3 is TGCAGTGCTAGTCCGGGACAAACCCTTAATTCACCCCTCCACTTT. It translates to CSASPGQTLNSPLHF.

The chain links TRBV29-1 to TRBJ1-2; TRBD1 is a possible D gene (6 bases). The CDR3 is made up of 10 amino acids. V dropped 5 bases and J dropped 8 bases, with 9 bases sitting between them. Looked up from germline, CDR1 is SQVTM and CDR2 is ANQGSEA. CDR3 sequence (DNA): TGCAGCGTTATACAGGGAGGCTACACCTTC. It specifies CSVIQGGYTF.

The J gene is TRBJ2-1, the V gene TRBV4-2; D is ambiguous. The germline V and J ends were trimmed by 3 bases and 5 bases, with 20 bases remaining between them. The CDR3 runs to 17 residues. Per germline, CDR1 LGHNA and CDR2 YNFKEQ. The CDR3 spells CASSHQKVIAENNEQFF. The CDR3 DNA reads TGTGCCAGCAGCCACCAGAAGGTCATAGCTGAAAACAATGAGCAGTTCTTC.

The chain has TRBV10-3 and TRBJ2-7, with TRBD2 matching over 7 bases. This CDR3 comprises 12 residues. The V gene end was trimmed by 11 bases and the J gene end by 4 bases; junction bases not matched to a gene: 8. Germline V lookup: CDR1 ENHRY, CDR2 SYGVKD. The CDR3 nucleotides are TGTGCCGCCGCGGGGGTGCAGTACGAGCAGTACTTC. It encodes CAAAGVQYEQYF.

This clone was found once. The gene calls are TRBV9 and TRBJ2-7; weak D call: TRBD2 (6 bases). V dropped 4 bases and J dropped 3 bases, with 11 bases sitting between them. Germline assignment: CDR1 SGDLS and CDR2 YYNGEE. This CDR3 has 13 amino acids. In DNA, the CDR3 is TGTGCCAGCAGCCTAGCGAGTGGCTACGAGCAGTACTTC. As protein: CASSLASGYEQYF.

The V call is TRBV27, the J call TRBJ1-1; 7 positions agree with TRBD1. The germline gives CDR1 MNHEY, CDR2 SMNVEV (reference sequence). The V and J ends lost 6 bases and 5 bases, in that order; junction bases with no gene match: 3. This CDR3 has 12 residues. CDR3 DNA: TGTGCCAGCAGCTACAGGGGTACTGAAGCTTTCTTT. This codes for CASSYRGTEAFF.

This clone has only one observation. The chain combines TRBV29-1 with TRBJ1-1; D is perhaps TRBD1 (5 bases). Trimming left V 6 bases short and J 2 bases short, with 16 bases between. CDR3 length equals 14 residues. The germline V gene has CDR1 SQVTM and CDR2 ANQGSEA. CDR3 DNA sequence: TGCAGCGTCCTGACAGTGGCTTCCAACACTGAAGCTTTCTTT. It specifies CSVLTVASNTEAFF.

The V gene is TRBV27, the J gene TRBJ2-3; the match to TRBD2 covers 8 bases. The CDR3 contains 16 residues. Per the germline V gene, CDR1 is MNHEY and CDR2 is SMNVEV (reference sequence). V gave up 5 bases and J gave up 2 bases; unmatched junction bases: 9. CDR3 bases: TGTGCCAGCAGTCCTAGAACGGGAGGGCACACAGATACGCAGTATTTT. It yields the protein CASSPRTGGHTDTQYF.

This chain uses TRBV27 with TRBJ2-3; 12 nucleotides agree with TRBD2. V gave up 4 bases and J gave up 3 bases; unmatched junction bases: 8. Looked up from germline, CDR1 is MNHEY and CDR2 is SMNVEV (reference sequence). This CDR3 has 17 amino acids. The CDR3 sequence: CASSSLTSGSVTDTQYF. The CDR3 DNA reads TGTGCCAGCAGTTCGTTGACTAGCGGGAGTGTTACAGATACGCAGTATTTT.

The rearrangement links TRBV11-2 to TRBJ2-1; D gene unclear. The ends were cut back, 4 bases at V and 4 bases at J, with 14 bases in the middle. The V gene's germline CDR1 is SGHAT and CDR2 FQNNGV. CDR3 size: 15 residues. The CDR3 nucleotides read TGTGCCAGCAGCTCCCAGAGTGGGCTTTACAATGAGCAGTTCTTC. This codes for CASSSQSGLYNEQFF.

On this clone itself: Different DNA sequences within this sample yield the same CDR3. This sequence joins TRBV19 and TRBJ1-1, with 7 bases fitting TRBD1. Trimming cost V 7 bases and J 4 bases; bases outside gene matches: 9. This CDR3 has 14 amino acids. Germline V CDR1 and CDR2: LNHDA, SQIVND (reference sequence). DNA of the CDR3: TGTGCCAGTATTAGGACAGGCCGGGGCACTGAAGCTTTCTTT. The encoded protein is CASIRTGRGTEAFF.

The chain uses TRBV2 and TRBJ2-5; TRBD2 is a possible D gene (6 bases). This CDR3 has 12 amino acids. The V and J ends lost 4 bases and 5 bases respectively, with 8 bases between them. Germline V gives CDR1 SNHLY, CDR2 FYNNEI. CDR3 region: CASSGLVETQYF. The DNA for the CDR3 is TGTGCCAGCAGTGGACTAGTGGAGACCCAGTACTTC.

The rearrangement links TRBV4-2 to TRBJ2-2; the D gene is possibly TRBD2 (5 bases). V was cut by 3 bases and J by 1 base, with 9 bases left in between. This CDR3 contains 15 residues. Germline-derived CDR1 and CDR2 are LGHNA and YNFKEQ. The CDR3 protein is CASSQHSGNTGELFF. CDR3 in DNA: TGTGCCAGCAGCCAGCACAGCGGGAACACCGGGGAGCTGTTTTTT.

The V and J genes are TRBV28 and TRBJ1-1, with 7 bases lining up with TRBD1. Germline loops: CDR1 MDHEN, CDR2 SYDVKM. The junction had 15 bases not matched to a gene; V was cut back by 5 bases and J by 6 bases. The CDR3 spans 16 residues. CDR3 sequence reads: CASSAIRDRRGAEAFF. CDR3 nucleotides: TGTGCCAGCAGTGCGATCCGGGACAGACGAGGGGCTGAAGCTTTCTTT.

The chain joins TRBV29-1 to TRBJ2-5; D gene ambiguous. Trimming cost V 0 bases and J 7 bases, with 15 bases left between them. The CDR3 sequence is 14 residues long. Per the germline V gene, CDR1 is SQVTM and CDR2 is ANQGSEA. CDR3 protein: CSVEDSYIRGTQYF. CDR3 DNA sequence: TGCAGCGTTGAAGACAGTTATATACGCGGGACCCAGTACTTC.

The chain couples TRBV28 to TRBJ1-2; 8 bases line up with TRBD1. The V gene's germline CDR1 is MDHEN and CDR2 SYDVKM. Germline trimming cut 6 bases from V and 7 bases from J; bases unmatched to any gene: 10. This CDR3 is built from 14 residues. The CDR3 region has the DNA TGTGCCAGCAGCCCGCTCAGGACAGGGAGTGGCTACACCTTC. Its translation: CASSPLRTGSGYTF.

This chain uses TRBV29-1 with TRBJ1-1; TRBD1 aligns across 7 bases. After removal of 2 bases from V and 1 base from J, the junction contained 4 bases not matched to a gene. Germline V gene data show CDR1 as SQVTM and CDR2 as ANQGSEA. The length of the CDR3 is 14 residues. This CDR3 reads CSVESGQANTEAFF. For the CDR3, the DNA is TGCAGCGTTGAATCCGGACAGGCGAACACTGAAGCTTTCTTT.

The genes are TRBV7-2 and TRBJ1-5; D is unclear. Germline V lookup: CDR1 SGHTA, CDR2 FQGNSA. Trimming shortened V by 5 bases and J by 0 bases, and 5 bases separated the two germline ends. This CDR3 contains 13 residues. DNA of the CDR3: TGTGCCAGCAGCCCTTATAGCAATCAGCCCCAGCATTTT. Translating it yields CASSPYSNQPQHF.

The chain carries TRBV27 and TRBJ2-1; 9 nucleotides agree with TRBD2. Germline V gene sequence: CDR1 MNHEY, CDR2 SMNVEV (reference sequence). Germline trimming cut 4 bases from V and 4 bases from J; bases unmatched to any gene: 8. The length of the CDR3 is 16 residues. The CDR3 nucleotides read TGTGCCAGCAGTTCCCTAGCGGGGCTAAAATACAATGAGCAGTTCTTC. The encoded protein is CASSSLAGLKYNEQFF.

The chain has TRBV27 and TRBJ2-1, with a possible D match to TRBD2 (6 bases). In germline, CDR1 is MNHEY, CDR2 SMNVEV (reference sequence). Trimming took off 4 bases at V and 7 bases at J, with 17 bases between the two ends. The CDR3 runs 15 residues. CDR3 loop: CASSSLALYRNEQFF. The CDR3 DNA follows: TGTGCCAGCAGTTCTCTAGCGCTATACAGGAATGAGCAGTTCTTC.

The J gene is TRBJ2-5, the V gene TRBV6-1, with TRBD1 matching 11 bases. Per germline, CDR1 MNHNS and CDR2 SASEGT. V lost 0 bases, J lost 9 bases, and 6 bases stayed unmatched. This CDR3 has 15 amino acids. The CDR3 is CASSEAGTGGVPQYF. The CDR3 DNA follows: TGTGCCAGCAGTGAAGCAGGGACAGGGGGTGTGCCCCAGTACTTC.

V gene TRBV6-5 combines with J gene TRBJ2-7; tentative D call: TRBD2 (5 bases). The CDR3 covers 14 residues. CDR1 is MNHEY and CDR2 is SVGAGI in the germline V gene. V was trimmed by 10 bases and J by 3 bases, leaving 19 bases between them. The CDR3 region has the DNA TGTGCCACCATCGGCCGGGGAAGGGACTACGAGCAGTACTTC. Translating it yields CATIGRGRDYEQYF.

The V call is TRBV6-2 or TRBV6-3, the J call TRBJ1-5; TRBD1 aligns across 8 bases. The CDR3 runs to 17 residues. The ends lost 5 bases at V and 3 bases at J; junction bases unmatched: 12. Germline CDR1 MNHEY, CDR2 SVGEGT. The CDR3 sequence is CASSRDLPGQANQPQHF. The CDR3 coding sequence is TGTGCCAGCAGTCGGGATCTACCGGGACAGGCCAATCAGCCCCAGCATTTT.

V gene TRBV4-1 combines with J gene TRBJ2-7; TRBD1 matches at 9 bases. The junction had 7 bases not matched to a gene; V was cut back by 1 base and J by 3 bases. Germline CDR1 MGHRA, CDR2 YSYEKL. This CDR3 region has 16 residues. CDR3 nucleotides: TGCGCCAGCAGCCAAGGCGGCAGGGGACAGGGCTACGAGCAGTACTTC. Translated, it gives CASSQGGRGQGYEQYF.

This clone was recorded a few times. V and J are TRBV19 and TRBJ2-2; no reliable D call. Trimming removed 5 bases from V and 3 bases from J, with 13 bases in between. Germline values: CDR1 LNHDA, CDR2 SQIVND (reference sequence). CDR3 length equals 15 residues. The CDR3 region has the DNA TGTGCCAGTAGTTTGCCAGGATTATACACCGGGGAGCTGTTTTTT. It is translated as CASSLPGLYTGELFF.